The 13 T cell receptor beta chains listed next were all sequenced from one sample in a study of blood T cell repertoires in COVID-19. Data came from immunoSEQ multiplex PCR; TCRdb stores just in-frame clones and leaves some out. There are over 200,000 clones in the sample; around 90% occur only once, and about 0.8% lies in the top ten. The material sequenced was peripheral blood. The receptors were sampled from a woman in her twenties or thirties with acute or convalescent COVID-19.

V usage is TRBV7-9 and J usage is TRBJ2-1; the D gene is possibly TRBD2 (6 bases). The CDR3 contains 15 residues. Trimming left V 1 base short and J 5 bases short, with 12 bases between. The germline V gene has CDR1 SEHNR and CDR2 FQNEAQ (reference sequence). CDR3 nucleotide sequence: TGTGCCAGCAGCTTAGATGGGCGGGGACACAATGAGCAGTTCTTC. It translates to CASSLDGRGHNEQFF.

This clone was recorded only once. The rearrangement joins TRBV7-2 to TRBJ2-1; 7 nucleotides agree with TRBD2. After removal of 4 bases from V and 8 bases from J, the junction contained 11 bases not matched to a gene. The germline V gene has CDR1 SGHTA and CDR2 FQGNSA. CDR3 length equals 15 residues. CDR3 nucleotide sequence: TGTGCCAGCAGCTCCTCTCCGTGGGAGGGACATGAGCAGTTCTTC. Residues: CASSSSPWEGHEQFF. The complete variable domain, with remaining parts taken from reference TRBV7-2 and TRBJ2-1, reads GAGVSQSPSNKVTEKGKDVELRCDPISGHTALYWYRQSLGQGLEFLIYFQGNSAPDKSGLPSDRFSAERTGGSVSTLTIQRTQQEDSAVYLCASSSSPWEGHEQFFGPGTRLTVL.

The chain uses TRBV3-1 (or the pseudogene TRBV3-2) and TRBJ2-2, with a possible D match to TRBD2 (5 bases). V lost 3 bases, J lost 1 base, and 9 bases lay in between. Per germline, CDR1 LGHDT and CDR2 YNNKEL (reference sequence). This CDR3 contains 15 residues. CDR3 in DNA: TGTGCCAGCAGCCAGGGGAGTTGGAACACCGGGGAGCTGTTTTTT. Translation gives CASSQGSWNTGELFF.

The chain joins TRBV5-4 to TRBJ2-1, with TRBD2 matching over 8 bases. Germline CDR1 is SGHNT and CDR2 is YYREEE (reference sequence). This CDR3 has 15 residues. Trimming cost V 2 bases and J 4 bases; bases outside gene matches: 5. CDR3 sequence reads: CASSLAGERYNEQFF. The CDR3 coding sequence is TGTGCCAGCAGCTTAGCGGGAGAAAGGTACAATGAGCAGTTCTTC.

V is TRBV9 and J is TRBJ2-1, with TRBD2 matching over 12 bases. J lost 4 bases, V lost 3 bases, and 5 bases had no gene match. The germline V gene encodes CDR1 SGDLS and CDR2 YYNGEE. The CDR3 has 16 amino acids. This CDR3 is CASSDHGLAGYNEQFF. For the CDR3, the DNA is TGTGCCAGCAGCGATCACGGACTAGCGGGATACAATGAGCAGTTCTTC.

V is TRBV11-2 and J is TRBJ1-1; perhaps TRBD1 as D (6 bases). Germline V CDR1 and CDR2: SGHAT, FQNNGV. V dropped 4 bases and J dropped 1 base, with 13 bases sitting between them. This CDR3 is built from 15 residues. The CDR3 protein is CASSWSGAGNTEAFF. The CDR3 nucleotides are TGTGCCAGCAGCTGGTCAGGGGCGGGGAACACTGAAGCTTTCTTT.

Written as DNA, the CDR3 is TGCGCCAGCAGCTCTACAGGGGCGGGGGAGACCCAGTACTTC. Amino acid sequence: CASSSTGAGETQYF. The chain uses TRBV5-1 and TRBJ2-5, with D perhaps TRBD1 (7 bases). The germline CDR1 and CDR2 sequences are SGHRS and YFSETQ. Trimming took off 3 bases at V and 5 bases at J, with 14 bases between the two ends. The CDR3 is made up of 14 amino acids.

The chain uses TRBV19 and TRBJ2-3; D unresolved. CDR3 length: 12 amino acids. V lost 4 bases, J lost 4 bases, and 6 bases lay in between. CDR1 and CDR2 (germline): LNHDA, SQIVND (reference sequence). DNA for the CDR3: TGTGCCAGTAGTAGGAGCGCAGATACGCAGTATTTT. This gives the protein CASSRSADTQYF.

This clone has a single count. The V gene is TRBV6-5, the J gene TRBJ1-5; tentatively, D is TRBD1 (5 bases). The CDR3 is 13 residues long. V lost 6 bases and J 4 bases, leaving 10 bases between the germline ends. Germline V gives CDR1 MNHEY, CDR2 SVGAGI. DNA for the CDR3: TGTGCCAGCAGAAGGTCAGGGAATCAGCCCCAGCATTTT. Translating gives CASRRSGNQPQHF.

The chain is built from TRBV7-8 and TRBJ1-1, with 8 bases matching TRBD1. The V gene end was trimmed by 1 base and the J gene end by 3 bases; junction bases not matched to a gene: 13. Germline V lookup: CDR1 SGHVS, CDR2 FQNEAQ. This CDR3 region has 18 residues. CDR3 protein: CASSLGWSGGPGDTEAFF. DNA of the CDR3: TGTGCCAGCAGCTTAGGATGGTCAGGGGGCCCTGGGGACACTGAAGCTTTCTTT.

The count of this clone is one. The chain joins TRBV6-5 to TRBJ2-1; 9 bases map to TRBD1. CDR3 length equals 15 residues. The trim removed 10 bases at V and 7 bases at J, leaving 14 bases unmatched. Germline V gene sequence: CDR1 MNHEY, CDR2 SVGAGI. CDR3 residues: CATNAGTGMENEQFF. CDR3 DNA: TGTGCCACGAACGCCGGGACAGGGATGGAGAATGAGCAGTTCTTC.

The rearrangement links TRBV6-5 to TRBJ2-5; possible D gene TRBD1, 6 bases. The CDR3 consists of 15 residues. The V end lost 6 bases, the J end lost 2 bases, and 16 bases lay between the germline ends. Germline V gene data show CDR1 as MNHEY and CDR2 as SVGAGI. As DNA, the CDR3 is TGTGCCAGCAGCTCTATCGGACAGCCTCAAGAGACCCAGTACTTC. Encoded protein: CASSSIGQPQETQYF.

The chain combines TRBV9 with TRBJ1-3, with D perhaps matching TRBD1 (5 bases). The germline gives CDR1 SGDLS, CDR2 YYNGEE. Trimming removed 0 bases from V and 2 bases from J, with 6 bases in between. The CDR3 totals 14 residues. Here the CDR3 reads CASSVGTTGNTIYF. The CDR3 coding sequence is TGTGCCAGCAGCGTAGGGACAACTGGAAACACCATATATTTT.